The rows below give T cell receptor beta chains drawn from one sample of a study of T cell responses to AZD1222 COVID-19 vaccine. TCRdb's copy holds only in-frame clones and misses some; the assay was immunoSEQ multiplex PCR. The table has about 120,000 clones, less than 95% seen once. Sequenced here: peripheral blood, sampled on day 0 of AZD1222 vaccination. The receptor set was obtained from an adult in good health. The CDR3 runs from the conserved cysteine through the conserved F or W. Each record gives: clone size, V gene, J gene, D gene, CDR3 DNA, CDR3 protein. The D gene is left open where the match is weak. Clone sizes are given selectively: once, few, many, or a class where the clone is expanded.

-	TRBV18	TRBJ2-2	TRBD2	TGTGCCAGCTCCACTAGGGGTCTAGCGGGGCCTAACACCGGGGAGCTGTTTTTT	CASSTRGLAGPNTGELFF
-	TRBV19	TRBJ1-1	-	TGTGCCACCAGTAGTTCCTTGGGAAACACTGAAGCTTTCTTT	CATSSSLGNTEAFF
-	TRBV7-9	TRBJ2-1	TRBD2	TGTGCCAGCAGCTTAGCAATCCTAGCGGGTAATGAGCAGTTCTTC	CASSLAILAGNEQFF
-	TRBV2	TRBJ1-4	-	TGTGCCAGCAGTGTACAGGGAGGCTTGCAGGAAAAACTGTTTTTT	CASSVQGGLQEKLFF
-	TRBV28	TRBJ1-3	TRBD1	TGTGCCAGCAGTTTGGACAGGGCTGGCGGTTTTGGAAACACCATATATTTT	CASSLDRAGGFGNTIYF
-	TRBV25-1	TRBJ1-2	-	TGTGCCAGCAGACAAAGCAGGGCCGATAGCTATGGCTACACCTTC	CASRQSRADSYGYTF
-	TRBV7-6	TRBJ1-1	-	TGTGCCAGCAGCCTGGGGGACACGAACACTGAAGCTTTCTTT	CASSLGDTNTEAFF
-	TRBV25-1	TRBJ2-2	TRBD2	TGTGCCAGCAGTTTAGCGGGCACGAACACCGGGGAGCTGTTTTTT	CASSLAGTNTGELFF
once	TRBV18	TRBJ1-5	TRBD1	TGTGCCAGCTCAGAGGACAGGGGGTATCAGCCCCAGCATTTT	CASSEDRGYQPQHF
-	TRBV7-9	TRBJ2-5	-	TGTGCCAGCAGGGGGACCGGGGTTGAGACCCAGTACTTC	CASRGTGVETQYF
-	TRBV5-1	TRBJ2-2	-	TGCGCCAGCACGGTGGGACTTTCCACCGGGGAGCTGTTTTTT	CASTVGLSTGELFF
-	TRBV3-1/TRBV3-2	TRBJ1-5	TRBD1	TGTGCCAGCAGCCCCTCGGGACAGGGTGTAGGAGATCAGCCCCAGCATTTT	CASSPSGQGVGDQPQHF
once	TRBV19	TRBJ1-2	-	TGTGCCAGTAGTCCTGGATCTTACTACGGCTACACCTTC	CASSPGSYYGYTF
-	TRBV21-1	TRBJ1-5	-	TGTGCCAGCGTGGCGAATGACAATCAGCCCCAGCATTTT	CASVANDNQPQHF
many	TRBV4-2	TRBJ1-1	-	TGTGCCAGCAGCCAAGCAGGTCGCACCCGCACTGAAGCTTTCTTT	CASSQAGRTRTEAFF
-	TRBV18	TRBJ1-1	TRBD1	TGTGCCAGCTCGTGGGACAGGACGAACACTGAAGCTTTCTTT	CASSWDRTNTEAFF